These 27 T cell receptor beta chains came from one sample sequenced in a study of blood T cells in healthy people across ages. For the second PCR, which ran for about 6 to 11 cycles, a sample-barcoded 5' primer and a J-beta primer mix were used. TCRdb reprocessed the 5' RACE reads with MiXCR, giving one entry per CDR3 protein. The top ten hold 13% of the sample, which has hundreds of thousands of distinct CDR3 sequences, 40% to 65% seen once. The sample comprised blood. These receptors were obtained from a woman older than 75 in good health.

DNA of the CDR3: TGTGCCACCAGTGTCCCCTCTGGACAGGGGGCGAACACCGGGGAGCTGTTTTTT. Its protein is CATSVPSGQGANTGELFF. The rearrangement uses TRBV24-1 and TRBJ2-2; 10 bases fit TRBD1. The J segment lost 0 bases and the V segment lost 5 bases, leaving 8 bases of the junction unmatched. The CDR3 has 18 amino acids. The germline CDR1 and CDR2 sequences are KGHDR and SFDVKD.

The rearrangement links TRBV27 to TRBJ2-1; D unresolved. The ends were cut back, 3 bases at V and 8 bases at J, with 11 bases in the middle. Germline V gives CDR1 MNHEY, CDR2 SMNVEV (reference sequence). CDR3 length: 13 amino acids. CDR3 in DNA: TGTGCCAGCAGTTTGGGTATGGTGTATGAGCAGTTCTTC. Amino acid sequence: CASSLGMVYEQFF.

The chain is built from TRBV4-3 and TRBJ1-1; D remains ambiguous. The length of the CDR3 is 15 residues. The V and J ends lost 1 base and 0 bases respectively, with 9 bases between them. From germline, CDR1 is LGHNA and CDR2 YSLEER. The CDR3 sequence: CASSQAGGMNTEAFF. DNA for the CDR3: TGCGCCAGCAGCCAAGCGGGAGGGATGAACACTGAAGCTTTCTTT.

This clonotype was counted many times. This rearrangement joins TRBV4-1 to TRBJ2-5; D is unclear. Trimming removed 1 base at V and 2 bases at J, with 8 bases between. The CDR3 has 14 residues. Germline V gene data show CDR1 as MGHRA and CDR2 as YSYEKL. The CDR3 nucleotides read TGCGCCAGCAGCCAAGTGTACACACAAGAGACCCAGTACTTC. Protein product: CASSQVYTQETQYF.

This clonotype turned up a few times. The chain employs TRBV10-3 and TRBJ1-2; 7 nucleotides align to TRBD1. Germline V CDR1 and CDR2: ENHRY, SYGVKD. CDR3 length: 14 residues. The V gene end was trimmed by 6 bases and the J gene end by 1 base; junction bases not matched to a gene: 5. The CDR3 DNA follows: TGTGCCATCAGGCGGGACAGCCATAACTATGGCTACACCTTC. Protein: CAIRRDSHNYGYTF.

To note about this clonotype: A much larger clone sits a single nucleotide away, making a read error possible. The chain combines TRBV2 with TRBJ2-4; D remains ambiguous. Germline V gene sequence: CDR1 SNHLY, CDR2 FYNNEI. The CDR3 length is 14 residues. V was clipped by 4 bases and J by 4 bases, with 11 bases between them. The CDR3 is CASSGDTSKNIQYF. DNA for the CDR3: TGTGCCAGCAGTGGAGATACCTCTAAAAACATTCAGTACTTC.

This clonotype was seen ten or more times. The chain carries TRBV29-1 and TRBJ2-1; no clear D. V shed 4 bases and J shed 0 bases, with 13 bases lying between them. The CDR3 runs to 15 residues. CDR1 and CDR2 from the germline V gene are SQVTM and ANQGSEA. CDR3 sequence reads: CSVGTQSSSYNEQFF. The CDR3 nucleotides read TGCAGCGTTGGCACCCAGTCGAGCTCCTACAATGAGCAGTTCTTC.

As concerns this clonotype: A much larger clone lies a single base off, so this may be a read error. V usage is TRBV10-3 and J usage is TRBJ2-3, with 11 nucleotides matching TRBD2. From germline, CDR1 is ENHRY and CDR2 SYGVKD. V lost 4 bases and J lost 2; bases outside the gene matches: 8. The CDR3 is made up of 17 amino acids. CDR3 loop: CAISGAATSGATDTQYF. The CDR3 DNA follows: TGTGCCATCAGTGGAGCCGCGACTAGCGGGGCCACAGATACGCAGTATTTT.

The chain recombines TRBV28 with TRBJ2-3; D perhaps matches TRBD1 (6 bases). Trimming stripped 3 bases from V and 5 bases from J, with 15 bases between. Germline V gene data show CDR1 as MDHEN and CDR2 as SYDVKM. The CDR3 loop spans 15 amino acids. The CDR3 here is CASSFKTGFLDTQYF. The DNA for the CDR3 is TGTGCCAGCAGTTTCAAGACAGGTTTCTTAGATACGCAGTATTTT.

The CDR3 here is CASSLGWANEQFF. CDR3 DNA sequence: TGTGCCAGCAGCTTAGGATGGGCCAATGAGCAGTTCTTC. The chain couples TRBV7-8 to TRBJ2-1; D remains ambiguous. The CDR3 has 13 amino acids. Trimming took off 1 base at V and 6 bases at J, with 7 bases between the two ends. Germline assignment: CDR1 SGHVS and CDR2 FQNEAQ.

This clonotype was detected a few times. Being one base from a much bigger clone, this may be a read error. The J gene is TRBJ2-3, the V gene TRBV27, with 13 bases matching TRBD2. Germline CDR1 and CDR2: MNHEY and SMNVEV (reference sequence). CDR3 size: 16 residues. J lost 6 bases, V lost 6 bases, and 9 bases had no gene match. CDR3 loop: CASRVRGLAGSDTQYF. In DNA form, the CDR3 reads TGTGCCAGCAGAGTGCGGGGACTAGCGGGATCCGATACGCAGTATTTT.

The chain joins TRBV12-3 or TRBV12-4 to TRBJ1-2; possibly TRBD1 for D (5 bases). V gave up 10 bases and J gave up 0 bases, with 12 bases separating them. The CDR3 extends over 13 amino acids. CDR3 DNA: TGTGCCATCTGGGACCCAGCTAACTATGGCTACACCTTC. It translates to CAIWDPANYGYTF.

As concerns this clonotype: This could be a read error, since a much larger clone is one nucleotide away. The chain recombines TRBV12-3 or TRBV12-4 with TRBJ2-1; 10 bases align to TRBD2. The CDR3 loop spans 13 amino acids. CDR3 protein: CVSTLAGGNEQFF. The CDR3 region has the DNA TGTGTCAGCACCTTAGCGGGAGGTAATGAGCAGTTCTTC.

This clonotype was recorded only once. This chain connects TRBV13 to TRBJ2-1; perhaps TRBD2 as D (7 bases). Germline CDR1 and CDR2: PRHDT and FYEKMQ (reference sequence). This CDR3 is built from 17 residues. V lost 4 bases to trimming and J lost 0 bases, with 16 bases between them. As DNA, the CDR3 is TGTGCCAGCAGCTCTTTACAGGGAGGGTCCTCCTACAATGAGCAGTTCTTC. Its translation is CASSSLQGGSSYNEQFF.

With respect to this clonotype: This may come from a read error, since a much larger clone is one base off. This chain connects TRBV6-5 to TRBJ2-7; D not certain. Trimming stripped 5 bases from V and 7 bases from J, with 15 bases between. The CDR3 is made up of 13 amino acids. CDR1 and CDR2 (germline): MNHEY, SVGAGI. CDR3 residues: CASSDPNGNEQYF. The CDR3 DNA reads TGTGCCAGCAGTGACCCGAATGGGAATGAGCAGTACTTC.

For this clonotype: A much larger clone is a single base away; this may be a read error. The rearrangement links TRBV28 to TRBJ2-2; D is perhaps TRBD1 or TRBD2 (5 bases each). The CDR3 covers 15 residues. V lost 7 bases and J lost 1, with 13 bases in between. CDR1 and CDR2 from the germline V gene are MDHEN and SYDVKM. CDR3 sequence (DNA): TGTGCCAGCAAGTTTACGGGGCAGAACACCGGGGAGCTGTTTTTT. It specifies CASKFTGQNTGELFF.

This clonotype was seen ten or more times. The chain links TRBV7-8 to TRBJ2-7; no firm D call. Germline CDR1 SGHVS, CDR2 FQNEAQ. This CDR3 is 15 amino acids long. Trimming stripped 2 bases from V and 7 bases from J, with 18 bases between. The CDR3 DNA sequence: TGTGCCAGCAGCTTAAGCCCGCTAGATAGTAGGGAGCAGTACTTC. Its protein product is CASSLSPLDSREQYF.

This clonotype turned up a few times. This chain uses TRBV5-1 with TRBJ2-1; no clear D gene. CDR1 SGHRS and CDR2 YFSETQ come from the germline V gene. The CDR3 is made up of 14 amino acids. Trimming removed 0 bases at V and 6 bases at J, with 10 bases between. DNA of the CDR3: TGCGCCAGCAGCTTGGAGTTAGCCTCCAATGAGCAGTTCTTC. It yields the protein CASSLELASNEQFF.

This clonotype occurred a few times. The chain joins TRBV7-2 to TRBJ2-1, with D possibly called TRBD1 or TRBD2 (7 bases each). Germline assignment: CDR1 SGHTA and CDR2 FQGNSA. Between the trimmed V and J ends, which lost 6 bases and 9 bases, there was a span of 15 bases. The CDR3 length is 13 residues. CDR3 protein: CASRATGEGEQFF. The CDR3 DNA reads TGTGCCAGCAGGGCAACAGGGGAGGGTGAGCAGTTCTTC.

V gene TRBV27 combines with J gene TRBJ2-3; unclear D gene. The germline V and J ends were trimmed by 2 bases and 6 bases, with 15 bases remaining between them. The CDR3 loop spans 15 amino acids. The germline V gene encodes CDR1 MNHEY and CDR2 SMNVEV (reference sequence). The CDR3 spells CASSLVKLRGDTQYF. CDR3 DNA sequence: TGTGCCAGCAGTTTAGTCAAGCTACGTGGGGATACGCAGTATTTT.

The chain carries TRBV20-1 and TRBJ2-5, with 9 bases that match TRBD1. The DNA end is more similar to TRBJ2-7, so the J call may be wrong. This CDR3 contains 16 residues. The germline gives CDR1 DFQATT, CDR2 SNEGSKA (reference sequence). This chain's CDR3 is CSAIQGAASYSYEQYF. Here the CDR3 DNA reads TGCAGTGCAATACAGGGGGCGGCTAGTTATTCATACGAGCAGTACTTC.

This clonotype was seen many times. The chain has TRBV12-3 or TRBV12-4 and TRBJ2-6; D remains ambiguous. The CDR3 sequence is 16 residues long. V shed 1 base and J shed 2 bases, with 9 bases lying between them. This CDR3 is CASSLGRTAGANVLTF. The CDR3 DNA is TGTGCCAGCAGTTTAGGACGGACGGCTGGGGCCAACGTCCTGACTTTC.

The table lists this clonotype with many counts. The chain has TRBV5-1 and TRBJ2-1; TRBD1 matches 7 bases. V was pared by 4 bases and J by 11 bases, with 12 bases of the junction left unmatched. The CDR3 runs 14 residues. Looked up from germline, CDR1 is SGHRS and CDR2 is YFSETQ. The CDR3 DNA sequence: TGCGCCAGCAGCCTAACTTACAGGGGAATAAAGCAGTTCTTC. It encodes CASSLTYRGIKQFF.

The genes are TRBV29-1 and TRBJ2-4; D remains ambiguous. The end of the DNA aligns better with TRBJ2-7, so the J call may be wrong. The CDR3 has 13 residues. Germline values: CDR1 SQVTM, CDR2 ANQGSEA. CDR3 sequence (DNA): TGCAGCGTTGAAGATGGCCCAGGCTACGAGCAGTACTTC. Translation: CSVEDGPGYEQYF.

CDR3 sequence reads: CASRAQGTVNTEAFF. For the CDR3, the DNA is TGTGCCAGCAGGGCTCAGGGAACCGTTAACACTGAAGCTTTCTTT. The genes are TRBV7-9 and TRBJ1-1; a weak D match, TRBD1 (5 bases). This CDR3 is 15 amino acids long. CDR1 is SEHNR, CDR2 FQNEAQ, per germline (reference sequence). The V gene lost 6 bases and the J gene lost 2 bases, with 16 bases spanning the gap.

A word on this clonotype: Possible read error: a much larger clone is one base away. Here the CDR3 reads CASSPQGFGGRFF. CDR3 DNA: TGTGCCAGCAGTCCCCAGGGGTTTGGGGGGCGGTTCTTC. This sequence joins TRBV27 and TRBJ2-1; D is possibly TRBD1 or TRBD2 (6 bases each). Germline V gives CDR1 MNHEY, CDR2 SMNVEV (reference sequence). CDR3 length equals 13 residues. Deletions cut 5 bases from V and 15 bases from J, with 20 bases between.

CDR3 nucleotide sequence: TGCAGTGCTAGGGTATTTAGGCAGGACTACGAGCAGTACTTC. Translating it yields CSARVFRQDYEQYF. The chain has TRBV20-1 and TRBJ2-7; no definite D call. CDR3 size: 14 residues. The germline V gene encodes CDR1 DFQATT and CDR2 SNEGSKA (reference sequence). Trimming cost V 3 bases and J 3 bases, with 15 bases left between them.